The text below deals with one T cell receptor beta chain. Its target antigen remains unknown. No base-level quality is on record; no much larger clone is a single base apart. Patients with a history of autoimmune disease or receiving systemic immunosuppression were excluded from the trial. Peripheral blood for TCR sequencing was drawn from every dose cohort at baseline, at cycle 4 day 1 and at cycle 7 day 1. Samples were obtained from an open-label, multicenter, first-in-human phase I dose-escalation trial of ivuxolimab. Adults with locally advanced or metastatic head and neck squamous cell, hepatocellular, melanoma or renal cell carcinoma were enrolled in the trial. Before TCR sequencing, CD4+ T cells and CD8+ T cells from peripheral blood were sorted into separate populations. The data originate from a study of OX40 agonist ivuxolimab in advanced cancers. For the wider study: Ivuxolimab, which targeted the costimulatory receptor OX40 (CD134), was an agonistic, fully human IgG2 monoclonal antibody. Intravenous ivuxolimab was administered to patients every 2 weeks at six dose levels: 0.01, 0.1, 0.3, 1.5, 3 and 10 mg/kg. Of the approximately 54 patients in dose escalation, some 20 had hepatocellular carcinoma, some 15 had melanoma, 9 had renal cell carcinoma and 9 had head and neck cancer. A male proportion of roughly 85% and a mean age of approximately 60 years, ranging from roughly 23 to 80, were recorded for the dose-escalation cohort. Patients were allowed to have had prior anti-PD-1, anti-PD-L1 or anti-CTLA-4 therapy, and 30% to 40% of the dose-escalation patients had been treated with checkpoint inhibitors. Partial responses occurred in three dose-escalation patients, of whom one had hepatocellular carcinoma and two had cutaneous melanoma. The purpose of peripheral TCRbeta sequencing was to test whether ivuxolimab changed TCR sequence diversity and led to clonal T-cell expansion. The paper describes the monotherapy dose-escalation part (N of about 54 patients) of the phase I trial of ivuxolimab.

Genomic DNA was extracted from sorted cells for sequencing of the TCRbeta CDR3 region. The immunoSEQ Assay was used to sequence the TCRbeta CDR3 regions. TCRdb mirrors the immuneACCESS table, restricted to in-frame sequences. Some clones are absent from its copies; in checked studies, under half trace to an unresolved V gene, and the reason for the others is unknown. A total of about 36,000 clones appear in this sample, under 85% of them only once. The leading ten clones occupy 11% of the sample. What the study reported, not specific to this receptor: In the 0.1-3.0 mg/kg groups, partial responders had among the lowest normalized peripheral clonal expansion, particularly in CD8+ T cells. At doses of 0.1 to 3.0 mg/kg, clonal expansion of both CD4+ and CD8+ blood T cells was observed from baseline to week 6. After ivuxolimab, CD8+ T cells had more expanded clones than CD4+ T cells on average. Low levels of normalized T-cell clonal expansion were also seen in some nonresponding patients. Antigen specificity was not determined for the clonally expanded peripheral T cells.

The sample here was CD4+ or CD8+ T cells sorted from blood, taken in a trial of the OX40 agonist ivuxolimab. The source of this sequence is an adult with an advanced solid tumor such as melanoma, head and neck, liver or kidney cancer.

The nucleotide sequence is TGTGCCAGCATTGGCGGGAAATCACCCCTCCACTTT. Translation gives CASIGGKSPLHF. The rearrangement combines TRBV2 with TRBJ1-6, with no confidently assigned D gene. The CDR3 contains 12 residues, cysteine and phenylalanine counted. The entry retains the CDR3 DNA only, 36 bases that are in frame from base 1. V is pared back by 7 bases and J by 10 bases, with 11 bases lying between the germline termini. CDR1 and CDR2 are read off the germline V gene as SNHLY and FYNNEI.